The present entry profiles one T cell receptor (beta chain) with its context. Its antigen is not known. The sample comes from a study of cytomegalovirus exposure and HLA in healthy donors. Study-level points and caveats: The authors enumerated 150 to 200 TCR beta chains as linked to cytomegalovirus. In a later analysis, specific HLA alleles were associated with around 17,000 TCR beta sequences at a 0.05 false discovery rate.

V lost 0 bases to trimming and J lost 0 bases, with 13 bases between them. The germline V gene has CDR1 SGDLS and CDR2 YYNGEE. This CDR3 has 17 residues. Researchers ran the PCR with 60 Vbeta and 13 Jbeta primers. TCRdb keeps only in-frame clones here, not all; method: immunoSEQ multiplex PCR. This sample has some 160,000 clones, with 79% found just once. Sequencing input: PBMCs. J is TRBJ2-1 and V is TRBV9; perhaps TRBD2 as D (5 bases). This TCR came from a woman between 35 and 50 years old in good health and CMV-seronegative. As DNA, the CDR3 is TGTGCCAGCAGCGTAGCTACGGCGGGCAGCTCCTACAATGAGCAGTTCTTC. Translation gives CASSVATAGSSYNEQFF.